Given below is one TCR beta chain in context. Its matching antigen is unknown. Scientists amplified the TCR beta CDR3 regions from RNA transcripts. Second-round multiplex PCR came after first-round RT-PCR with HTBI primers. TCRdb called the multiplex PCR reads again in MiXCR, with one record for every CDR3 protein. There are about 240,000 distinct CDR3 sequences in the sample; roughly 50% occur only once, and approximately 51% lies in the top ten. This sample was included in a study of Graves' ophthalmopathy and Graves' hyperthyroidism. Findings of the study overall: The study's model predicted ophthalmopathy progression at approximately 70% sensitivity and 72% to 75% specificity.

Donors with ophthalmopathy: moderate-to-severe activity, CAS ≥3, NOSPECS ≥4, duration under 3 months. Exclusion covered patients with other autoimmune diseases or uncontrolled infections (as well as pregnancy or lactation). There are 13 residues in the CDR3. V lost 3 bases, J lost 4 bases, and 9 bases lay in between. Germline loops: CDR1 SNHLY, CDR2 FYNNEI. This chain uses TRBV2 with TRBJ1-1; D call uncertain. Sequencing used peripheral blood. This clonotype was sampled from an adult man with Graves' ophthalmopathy. The CDR3 nucleotides read TGTGCCAGCAGTGATGGGGAAGGCACTGAAGCTTTCTTT. It translates to CASSDGEGTEAFF.